One and the same sample provided the 20 T cell receptor beta chains below, sequenced in a study of T cells in tuberculosis. The time point is: new active TB diagnosis, blood taken before or within 7 days of starting treatment. This table comes from immunoSEQ multiplex PCR, and its TCRdb copy is limited to in-frame clones, with some not included. The sample has tens of thousands of clones, about 90% seen once. The sample here was PBMCs, taken at tuberculosis diagnosis. These receptors all stem from an adult with tuberculosis.

The chain couples TRBV2 to TRBJ2-1, with a tentative D call TRBD1 (6 bases). V lost 7 bases, J lost 3 bases, and 16 bases lay in between. The CDR3 is 15 residues long. Germline V gene data show CDR1 as SNHLY and CDR2 as FYNNEI. CDR3 DNA: TGTGCCAGCAAGTCCCGGGACAAAATCTACAATGAGCAGTTCTTC. It translates to CASKSRDKIYNEQFF. Combining the CDR3 with reference TRBV2 and TRBJ2-1 gives the whole variable domain EPEVTQTPSHQVTQMGQEVILRCVPISNHLYFYWYRQILGQKVEFLVSFYNNEISEKSEIFDDQFSVERPDGSNFTLKIRSTKLEDSAMYFCASKSRDKIYNEQFFGPGTRLTVL.

V is TRBV7-9 and J is TRBJ2-1; no clear D. Germline V lookup: CDR1 SEHNR, CDR2 FQNEAQ (reference sequence). The CDR3 totals 12 residues. With 5 bases removed from V and 5 bases from J, the gap between germline ends came to 7 bases. The CDR3 loop reads CASSGRDNEQFF. CDR3 sequence (DNA): TGTGCCAGCAGCGGCCGGGACAATGAGCAGTTCTTC.

J is TRBJ1-2 and V is TRBV10-3; 7 positions match TRBD1. Trimming cost V 4 bases and J 9 bases; bases outside gene matches: 5. Germline values: CDR1 ENHRY, CDR2 SYGVKD. This CDR3 comprises 12 residues. CDR3: CAISVLTGSYTF. In nucleotides, the CDR3 is TGTGCCATCAGTGTCTTGACAGGGAGCTACACCTTC.

The count of this clone is one. The chain couples TRBV4-1 to TRBJ2-1, with 13 bases identical to TRBD2. V was clipped by 3 bases and J by 4 bases; unmatched bases: 3. CDR3 length: 16 amino acids. In germline, CDR1 is MGHRA, CDR2 YSYEKL. This CDR3 is CASSQGLAGPYNEQFF. Written as DNA, the CDR3 is TGCGCCAGCAGCCAGGGACTAGCGGGACCTTACAATGAGCAGTTCTTC.

A few counts support this clone. The rearrangement uses TRBV30 and TRBJ1-2; D possibly corresponds to TRBD1 (6 bases). V was trimmed by 0 bases and J by 7 bases, leaving 15 bases between them. This CDR3 has 14 residues. Germline-derived CDR1 and CDR2 are GTSNPN and SVGIG (reference sequence). In DNA form, the CDR3 reads TGTGCCTGGAGTGTATCGACAGGAATGGGTGGCTACACCTTC. The encoded protein is CAWSVSTGMGGYTF.

The chain is built from TRBV19 and TRBJ2-2; D is perhaps TRBD1 (5 bases). V lost 1 base, J lost 6 bases, and 9 bases lay in between. Germline V gene data show CDR1 as LNHDA and CDR2 as SQIVND (reference sequence). The CDR3 loop spans 14 amino acids. The CDR3 sequence is CASSIGRVAGELFF. In nucleotides, the CDR3 is TGTGCCAGTAGTATAGGCAGGGTGGCCGGGGAGCTGTTTTTT.

This clone was detected once. This chain connects TRBV5-1 to TRBJ1-2, with unresolved D. V was shortened by 0 bases and J by 8 bases, with 11 bases between the two germline ends. The germline gives CDR1 SGHRS, CDR2 YFSETQ. This CDR3 has 13 amino acids. The CDR3 spells CASSLAGKGGYTF. CDR3 DNA: TGCGCCAGCAGCTTGGCGGGGAAGGGAGGCTACACCTTC.

CDR3 sequence reads: CASRRTGPPYGYTF. The CDR3 DNA reads as TGTGCCAGCAGAAGGACAGGCCCGCCTTATGGCTACACCTTC. The chain is built from TRBV28 and TRBJ1-2; 7 positions agree with TRBD1. CDR3 size: 14 residues. Germline loops: CDR1 MDHEN, CDR2 SYDVKM. Trimming at V came to 6 bases and at J to 5 bases, leaving 9 bases not matched to a gene.

The rearrangement uses TRBV25-1 and TRBJ1-5; TRBD1 aligns across 8 bases. Germline lookup yields CDR1 MGHDK and CDR2 SYGVNS. This CDR3 contains 18 residues. V lost 5 bases, J lost 2 bases, and 14 bases stayed unmatched. The DNA of the CDR3 is TGTGCCAGCAGTCCCGACAGGGGTAGTCATATGGGCAATCAGCCCCAGCATTTT. This codes for CASSPDRGSHMGNQPQHF. Together with reference TRBV25-1 and TRBJ1-5, the CDR3 gives the full variable domain: EADIYQTPRYLVIGTGKKITLECSQTMGHDKMYWYQQDPGMELHLIHYSYGVNSTEKGDLSSESTVSRIRTEHFPLTLESARPSHTSQYLCASSPDRGSHMGNQPQHFGDGTRLSIL.

The J gene is TRBJ1-5, the V gene TRBV27; the D is unclear. Germline values: CDR1 MNHEY, CDR2 SMNVEV (reference sequence). This CDR3 is built from 14 residues. V dropped 2 bases and J dropped 2 bases, with 7 bases sitting between them. CDR3 protein: CASSLSDGNQPQHF. DNA for the CDR3: TGTGCCAGCAGTTTAAGCGATGGCAATCAGCCCCAGCATTTT.

The V and J genes are TRBV5-1 and TRBJ1-3; a possible D gene is TRBD1 (5 bases). Between the trimmed V and J ends, which lost 1 base and 4 bases, there was a span of 15 bases. The CDR3 has 16 residues. The germline gives CDR1 SGHRS, CDR2 YFSETQ. The DNA for the CDR3 is TGCGCCAGCAGCTTGAATCCCGAAGGGGCCGGAAACACCATATATTTT. Its protein is CASSLNPEGAGNTIYF.

The rearrangement links TRBV29-1 to TRBJ2-1; no firm D call. Germline-derived CDR1 and CDR2 are SQVTM and ANQGSEA. V lost 4 bases to trimming and J lost 10 bases, with 11 bases between them. The CDR3 loop spans 11 amino acids. For the CDR3, the DNA is TGCAGCGTTGTAGAGGAGATAGAGCAGTTCTTC. Residues: CSVVEEIEQFF.

CDR3 nucleotides: TGTGCCAGCAGCCCGAGCGGGAGCACAGATACGCAGTATTTT. Translated, it gives CASSPSGSTDTQYF. The chain links TRBV11-2 to TRBJ2-3; tentatively, D is TRBD2 (6 bases). V gave up 5 bases and J gave up 0 bases, with 9 bases separating them. The germline V gene has CDR1 SGHAT and CDR2 FQNNGV. There are 14 residues in the CDR3.

The V call is TRBV18, the J call TRBJ2-1, with 16 bases aligning to TRBD2. V lost 3 bases, J lost 7 bases, and 12 bases stayed unmatched. CDR1 KGHSH and CDR2 LQKENI come from the germline V gene. The CDR3 consists of 19 residues. The DNA for the CDR3 is TGTGCCAGCTCACCCACCGGGACTAGCGGGGGGGCCCTAAGGAATGAGCAGTTCTTC. As protein: CASSPTGTSGGALRNEQFF.

The rearrangement links TRBV15 to TRBJ2-1; TRBD2 might be the D (6 bases). The CDR3 has 16 residues. Germline lookup yields CDR1 LNHNV and CDR2 YYDKDF (reference sequence). V lost 5 bases and J lost 0, with 14 bases in between. The CDR3 loop reads CATSGRDSSSYNEQFF. The CDR3 nucleotides are TGTGCCACCAGCGGCCGGGACTCGAGCTCCTACAATGAGCAGTTCTTC.

The chain employs TRBV6-4 and TRBJ2-7; 7 nucleotides line up with TRBD2. Germline values: CDR1 MRHNA, CDR2 SNTAGT. The J segment lost 6 bases and the V segment lost 9 bases, leaving 8 bases of the junction unmatched. CDR3 length: 12 amino acids. CDR3 coding DNA: TGTGCCAGTGGGGGGGGTTCGCGCGAGCAGTACTTC. Protein product: CASGGGSREQYF.

This chain uses TRBV5-6 with TRBJ2-7, with 7 bases aligning to TRBD1. The CDR3 covers 15 residues. The V segment lost 4 bases and the J segment 2 bases; nucleotides outside the gene matches: 9. Germline CDR1 reads SGHDT; CDR2 reads YYEEEE. CDR3 DNA sequence: TGTGCCAGCAGCCCCGGGACAGTCCTTACCTACGAGCAGTACTTC. Protein product: CASSPGTVLTYEQYF. Combining the CDR3 with reference TRBV5-6 and TRBJ2-7 gives the whole variable domain DAGVTQSPTHLIKTRGQQVTLRCSPKSGHDTVSWYQQALGQGPQFIFQYYEEEERQRGNFPDRFSGHQFPNYSSELNVNALLLGDSALYLCASSPGTVLTYEQYFGPGTRLTVT.

V is TRBV21-1 and J is TRBJ1-5; the table's D call, TRBD1, has no DNA check behind it. TRBV21-1 is termed a pseudogene. The length of the CDR3 is 14 residues. For the CDR3, the DNA is TGTGCCAGCAGGACCGGGACAGGTCATCAGCCCCAGCATTTT. Its translation is CASRTGTGHQPQHF.

The chain carries TRBV4-3 and TRBJ1-2; tentatively, D is TRBD1 (6 bases). Germline CDR1 is LGHNA and CDR2 is YSLEER. The CDR3 length is 15 residues. The V gene lost 1 base and the J gene lost 8 bases, with 17 bases spanning the gap. CDR3: CASSQVITGSGGYTF. The CDR3 bases are TGCGCCAGCAGCCAAGTCATCACAGGGTCGGGCGGCTACACCTTC.

This clone was observed once. The J gene is TRBJ2-5, the V gene TRBV7-9, with D possibly TRBD2 on 5 matching bases. Per the germline V gene, CDR1 is SEHNR and CDR2 is FQNEAQ (reference sequence). The CDR3 has 14 amino acids. V was trimmed by 1 base and J by 7 bases, leaving 13 bases between them. The CDR3 DNA reads as TGTGCCAGCAGCTTAGTCGGACTCCGAGGGACCCAGTACTTC. Amino acid sequence: CASSLVGLRGTQYF.